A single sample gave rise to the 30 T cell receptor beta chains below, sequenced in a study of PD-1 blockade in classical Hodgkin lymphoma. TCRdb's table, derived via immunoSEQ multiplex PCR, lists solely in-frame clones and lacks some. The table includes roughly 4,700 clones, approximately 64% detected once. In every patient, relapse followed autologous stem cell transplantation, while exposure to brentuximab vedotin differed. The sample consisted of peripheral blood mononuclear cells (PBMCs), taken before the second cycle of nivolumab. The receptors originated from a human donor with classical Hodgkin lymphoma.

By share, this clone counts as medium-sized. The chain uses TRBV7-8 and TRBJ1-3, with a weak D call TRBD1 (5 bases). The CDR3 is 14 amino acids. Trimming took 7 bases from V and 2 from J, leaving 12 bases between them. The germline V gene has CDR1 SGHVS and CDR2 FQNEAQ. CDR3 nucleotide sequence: TGTGCCAGCACCCCTATGGGGCCTGGAAACACCATATATTTT. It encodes CASTPMGPGNTIYF.

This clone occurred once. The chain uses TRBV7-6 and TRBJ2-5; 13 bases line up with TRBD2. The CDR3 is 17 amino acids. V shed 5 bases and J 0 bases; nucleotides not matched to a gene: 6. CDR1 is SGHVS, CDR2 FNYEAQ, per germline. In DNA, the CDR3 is TGTGCCAGCAGCCGAGGGGGGACTAGCGGGAACCAAGAGACCCAGTACTTC. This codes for CASSRGGTSGNQETQYF.

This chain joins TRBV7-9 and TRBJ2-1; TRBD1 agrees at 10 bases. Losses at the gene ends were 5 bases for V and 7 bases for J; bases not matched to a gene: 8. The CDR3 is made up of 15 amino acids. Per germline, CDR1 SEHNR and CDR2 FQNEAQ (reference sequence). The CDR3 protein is CASSPGTGVSNEQFF. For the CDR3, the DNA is TGTGCCAGCAGCCCCGGGACAGGGGTGTCAAATGAGCAGTTCTTC.

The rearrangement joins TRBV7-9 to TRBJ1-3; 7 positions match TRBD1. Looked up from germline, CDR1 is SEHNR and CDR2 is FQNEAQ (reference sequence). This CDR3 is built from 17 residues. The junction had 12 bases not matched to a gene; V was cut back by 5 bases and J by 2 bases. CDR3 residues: CASSETGMRSAGNTIYF. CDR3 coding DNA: TGTGCCAGCAGCGAGACAGGGATGCGATCGGCTGGAAACACCATATATTTT.

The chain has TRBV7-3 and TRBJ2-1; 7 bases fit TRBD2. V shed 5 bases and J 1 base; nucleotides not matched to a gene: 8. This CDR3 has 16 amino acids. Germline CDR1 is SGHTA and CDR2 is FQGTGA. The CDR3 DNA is TGTGCCAGCAGCCCCAGGGCGGGAGTTTCCTACAATGAGCAGTTCTTC. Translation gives CASSPRAGVSYNEQFF.

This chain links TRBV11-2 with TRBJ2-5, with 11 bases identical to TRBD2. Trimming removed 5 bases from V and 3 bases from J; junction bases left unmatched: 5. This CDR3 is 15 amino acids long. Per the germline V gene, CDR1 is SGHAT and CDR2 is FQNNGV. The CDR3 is CASSTQGLAEETQYF. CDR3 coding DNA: TGTGCCAGCAGCACTCAGGGACTAGCGGAAGAGACCCAGTACTTC.

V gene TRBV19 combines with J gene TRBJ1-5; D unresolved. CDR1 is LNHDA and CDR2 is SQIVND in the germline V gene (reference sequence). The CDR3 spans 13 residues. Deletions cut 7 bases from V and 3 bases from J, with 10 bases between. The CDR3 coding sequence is TGTGCCAGTACCCGCGCCTCCAATCAGCCCCAGCATTTT. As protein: CASTRASNQPQHF.

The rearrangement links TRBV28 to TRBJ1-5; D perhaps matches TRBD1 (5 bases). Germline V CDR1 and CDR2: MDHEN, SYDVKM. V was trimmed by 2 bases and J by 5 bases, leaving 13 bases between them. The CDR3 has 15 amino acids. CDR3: CASSLGGVYHQPQHF. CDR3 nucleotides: TGTGCCAGCAGTTTAGGAGGGGTTTACCATCAGCCCCAGCATTTT.

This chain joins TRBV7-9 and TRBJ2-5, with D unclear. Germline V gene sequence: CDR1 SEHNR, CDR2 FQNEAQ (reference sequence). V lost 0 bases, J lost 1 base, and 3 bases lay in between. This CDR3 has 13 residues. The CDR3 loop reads CASSLASQETQYF. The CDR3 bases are TGTGCCAGCAGCTTAGCGTCCCAAGAGACCCAGTACTTC. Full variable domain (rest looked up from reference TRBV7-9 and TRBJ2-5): DTGVSQNPRHKITKRGQNVTFRCDPISEHNRLYWYRQTLGQGPEFLTYFQNEAQLEKSRLLSDRFSAERPKGSFSTLEIQRTEQGDSAMYLCASSLASQETQYFGPGTRLLVL.

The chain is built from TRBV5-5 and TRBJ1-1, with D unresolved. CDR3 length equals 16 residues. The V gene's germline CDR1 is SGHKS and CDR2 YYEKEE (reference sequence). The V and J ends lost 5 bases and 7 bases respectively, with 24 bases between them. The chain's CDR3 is CASRYGGSRISHEAFF. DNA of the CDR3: TGTGCCAGCAGGTACGGCGGGAGCCGAATCTCCCATGAAGCTTTCTTT.

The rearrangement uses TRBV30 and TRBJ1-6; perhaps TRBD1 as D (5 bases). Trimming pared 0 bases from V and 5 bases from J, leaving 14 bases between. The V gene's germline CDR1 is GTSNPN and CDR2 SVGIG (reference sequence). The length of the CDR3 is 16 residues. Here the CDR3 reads CAWSVRVSRDNSPLHF. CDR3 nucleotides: TGTGCCTGGAGTGTACGGGTGAGCAGGGATAATTCACCCCTCCACTTT.

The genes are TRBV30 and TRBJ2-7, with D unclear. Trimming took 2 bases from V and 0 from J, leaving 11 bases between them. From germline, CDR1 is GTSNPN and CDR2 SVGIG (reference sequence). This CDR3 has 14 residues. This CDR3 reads CAWSYGRSSYEQYF. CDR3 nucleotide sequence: TGTGCCTGGAGTTATGGTAGAAGCTCCTACGAGCAGTACTTC.

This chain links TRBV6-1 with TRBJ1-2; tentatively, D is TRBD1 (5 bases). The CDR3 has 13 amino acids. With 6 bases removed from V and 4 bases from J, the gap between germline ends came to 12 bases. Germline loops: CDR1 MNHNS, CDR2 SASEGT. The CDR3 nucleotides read TGTGCCAGCAGCCTAAGACAGACCTATGGCTACACCTTC. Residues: CASSLRQTYGYTF.

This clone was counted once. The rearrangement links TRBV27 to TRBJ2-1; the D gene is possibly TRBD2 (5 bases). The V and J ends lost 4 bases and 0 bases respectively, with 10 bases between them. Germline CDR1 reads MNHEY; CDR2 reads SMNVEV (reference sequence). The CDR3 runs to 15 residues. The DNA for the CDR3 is TGTGCCAGCAGTTACGAGGGTCCCTCCTACAATGAGCAGTTCTTC. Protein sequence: CASSYEGPSYNEQFF.

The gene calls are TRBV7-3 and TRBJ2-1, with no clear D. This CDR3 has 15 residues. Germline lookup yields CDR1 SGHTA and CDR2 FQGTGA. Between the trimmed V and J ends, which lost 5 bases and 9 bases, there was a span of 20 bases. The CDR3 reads CASSLSSGSVGEQFF. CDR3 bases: TGTGCCAGCAGCCTGTCTTCCGGGTCGGTGGGTGAGCAGTTCTTC.

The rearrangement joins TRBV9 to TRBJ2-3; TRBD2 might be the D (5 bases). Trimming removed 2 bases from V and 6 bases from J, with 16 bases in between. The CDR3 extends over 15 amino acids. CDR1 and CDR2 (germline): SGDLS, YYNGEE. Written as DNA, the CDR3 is TGTGCCAGCAGCGTCGGAGGCATACAAAGTGATACGCAGTATTTT. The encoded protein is CASSVGGIQSDTQYF. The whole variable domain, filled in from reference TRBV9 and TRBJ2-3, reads DSGVTQTPKHLITATGQRVTLRCSPRSGDLSVYWYQQSLDQGLQFLIQYYNGEERAKGNILERFSAQQFPDLHSELNLSSLELGDSALYFCASSVGGIQSDTQYFGPGTRLTVL.

The CDR3 DNA reads as TGCAGCGTTGAAGTACAGCTCTATGGCTACACCTTC. It translates to CSVEVQLYGYTF. This chain uses TRBV29-1 with TRBJ1-2; unclear D gene. CDR1 is SQVTM, CDR2 ANQGSEA, per germline. The CDR3 sequence is 12 residues long. Trimming pared 1 base from V and 4 bases from J, leaving 7 bases between.

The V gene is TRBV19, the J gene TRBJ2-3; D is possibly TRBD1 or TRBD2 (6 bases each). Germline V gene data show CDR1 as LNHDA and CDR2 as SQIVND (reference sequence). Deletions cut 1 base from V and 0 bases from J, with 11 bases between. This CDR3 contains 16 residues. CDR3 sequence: CASSIAEGDSTDTQYF. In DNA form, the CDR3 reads TGTGCCAGTAGTATAGCGGAGGGGGATAGCACAGATACGCAGTATTTT.

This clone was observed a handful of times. The CDR3 here is CSVRDRGGTEAFF. For the CDR3, the DNA is TGCAGCGTCCGGGACAGGGGTGGCACTGAAGCTTTCTTT. The chain joins TRBV29-1 to TRBJ1-1, with TRBD1 identical over 10 bases. Losses at the gene ends were 6 bases for V and 4 bases for J; bases not matched to a gene: 5. Germline values: CDR1 SQVTM, CDR2 ANQGSEA. This CDR3 spans 13 amino acids.

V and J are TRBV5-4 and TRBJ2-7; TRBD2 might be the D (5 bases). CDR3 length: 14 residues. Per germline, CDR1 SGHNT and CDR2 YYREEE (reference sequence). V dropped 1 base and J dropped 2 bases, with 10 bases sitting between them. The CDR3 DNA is TGTGCCAGCAGCTTGTTTGGGGAGACCTACGAGCAGTACTTC. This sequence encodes CASSLFGETYEQYF.

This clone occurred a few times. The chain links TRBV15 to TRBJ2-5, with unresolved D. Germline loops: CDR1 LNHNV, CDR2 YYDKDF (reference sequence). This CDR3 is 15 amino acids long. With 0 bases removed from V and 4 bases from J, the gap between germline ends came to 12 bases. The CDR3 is CATSRDSSRAETQYF. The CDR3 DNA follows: TGTGCCACCAGCAGAGATTCCAGTCGGGCAGAGACCCAGTACTTC.

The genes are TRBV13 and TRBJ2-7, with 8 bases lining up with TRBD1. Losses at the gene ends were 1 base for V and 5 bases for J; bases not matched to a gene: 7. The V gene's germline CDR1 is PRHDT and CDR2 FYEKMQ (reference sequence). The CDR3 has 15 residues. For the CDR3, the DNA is TGTGCCAGCAGCTTAGCCCCTGACAGGGGCCACGAGCAGTACTTC. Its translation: CASSLAPDRGHEQYF.

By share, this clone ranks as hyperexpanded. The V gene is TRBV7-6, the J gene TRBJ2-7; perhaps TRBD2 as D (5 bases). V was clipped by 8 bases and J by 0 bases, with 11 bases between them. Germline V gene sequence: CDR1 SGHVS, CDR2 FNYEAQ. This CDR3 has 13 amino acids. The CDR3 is CASAGGSSYEQYF. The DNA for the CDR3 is TGTGCCAGCGCGGGTGGGAGCTCCTACGAGCAGTACTTC.

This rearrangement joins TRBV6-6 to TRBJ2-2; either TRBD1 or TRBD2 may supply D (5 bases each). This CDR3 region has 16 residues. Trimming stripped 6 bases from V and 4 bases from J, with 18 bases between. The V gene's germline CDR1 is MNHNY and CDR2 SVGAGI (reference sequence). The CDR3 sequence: CASRPNRGTPTGELFF. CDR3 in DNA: TGTGCCAGCAGGCCGAACCGGGGCACCCCCACCGGGGAGCTGTTTTTT.

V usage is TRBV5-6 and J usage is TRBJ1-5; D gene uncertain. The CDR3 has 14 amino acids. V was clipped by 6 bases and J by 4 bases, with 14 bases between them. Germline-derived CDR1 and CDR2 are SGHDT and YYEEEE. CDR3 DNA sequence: TGTGCCAGCAACAAATGGGGAGGGAATCAGCCCCAGCATTTT. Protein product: CASNKWGGNQPQHF.

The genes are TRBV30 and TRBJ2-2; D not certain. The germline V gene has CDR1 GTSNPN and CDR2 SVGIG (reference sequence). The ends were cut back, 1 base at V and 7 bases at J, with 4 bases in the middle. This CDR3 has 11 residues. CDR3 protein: CAWSANGELFF. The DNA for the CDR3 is TGTGCCTGGAGTGCTAACGGGGAGCTGTTTTTT. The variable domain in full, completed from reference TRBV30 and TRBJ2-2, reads SQTIHQWPATLVQPVGSPLSLECTVEGTSNPNLYWYRQAAGRGLQLLFYSVGIGQISSEVPQNLSASRPQDRQFILSSKKLLLSDSGFYLCAWSANGELFFGEGSRLTVL.

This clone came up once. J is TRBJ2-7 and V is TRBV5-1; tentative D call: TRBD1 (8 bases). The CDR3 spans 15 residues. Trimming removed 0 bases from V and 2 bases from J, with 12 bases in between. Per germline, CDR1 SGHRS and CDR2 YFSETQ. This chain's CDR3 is CASSLGQGTTYEQYF. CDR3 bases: TGCGCCAGCAGCTTGGGACAGGGGACTACCTACGAGCAGTACTTC. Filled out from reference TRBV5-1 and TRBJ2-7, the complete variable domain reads KAGVTQTPRYLIKTRGQQVTLSCSPISGHRSVSWYQQTPGQGLQFLFEYFSETQRNKGNFPGRFSGRQFSNSRSEMNVSTLELGDSALYLCASSLGQGTTYEQYFGPGTRLTVT.

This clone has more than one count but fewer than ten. Here the CDR3 reads CASSIQAYGEQYF. The CDR3 nucleotides read TGTGCCAGTAGTATACAAGCCTACGGAGAGCAGTACTTC. V usage is TRBV19 and J usage is TRBJ2-7; no reliable D call. CDR3 size: 13 residues. Trimming cost V 2 bases and J 7 bases, with 12 bases left between them. The V gene's germline CDR1 is LNHDA and CDR2 SQIVND (reference sequence).

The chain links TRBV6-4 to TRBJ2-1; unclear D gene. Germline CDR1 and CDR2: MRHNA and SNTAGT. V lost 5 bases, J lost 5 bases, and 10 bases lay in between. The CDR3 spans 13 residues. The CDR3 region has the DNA TGTGCCAGCAGTTTTAGCCCAGACAATGAGCAGTTCTTC. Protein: CASSFSPDNEQFF.

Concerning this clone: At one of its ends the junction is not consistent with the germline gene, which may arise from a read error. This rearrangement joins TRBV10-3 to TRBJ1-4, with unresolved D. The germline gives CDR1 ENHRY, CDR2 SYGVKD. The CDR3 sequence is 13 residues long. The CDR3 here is CASSEFVNEKLFF. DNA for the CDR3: TGTGCCAGCAGTGAGTTCGTTAATGAAAAACTGTTTTTT.